Listed below are T cell receptor beta chains from one sample, sequenced in a study of T cell repertoires in cytomegalovirus infection. TCRdb called the reads again in MiXCR, with one record for every CDR3 protein. The data show some 110,000 distinct CDR3 sequences, with 9.5% to 13% seen just once and roughly 31% held by the top ten. These TCRs' antigens remain unknown. Sequencing was performed on PBMCs, sequenced either directly or after in vitro stimulation (not recorded which). Every receptor here comes from a human donor in good health (CMV status not recorded). Some clones in this sample may be carry-over from other donors' samples. Each CDR3 is given with its conserved first and last residue. The D gene is left open where the match is weak. For some rows the clone size is stated as once, few or many, or as a class when expanded; others skip it.

TRBJ1-3,-,-,TRBV20-1,TGCAGTGCTAGTAGGGGTCCGCTCAACTCTGGAAACACCATATATTTT,CSASRGPLNSGNTIYF
TRBJ1-1,few,-,TRBV5-6,TGTGCCAGCAGCTTGGAACACCCTATGAACACTGAAGCTTTCTTT,CASSLEHPMNTEAFF
TRBJ2-5,many,-,TRBV24-1,TGTGCCACCAGTGCGGGGCAGGGCGTGGAGACCCAGTACTTC,CATSAGQGVETQYF
TRBJ2-5,many,-,TRBV11-3,TGTGCCAGCAGCTTCATATCGGCCGGGGACCCGGACTTC,CASSFISAGDPDF
TRBJ1-6,few,-,TRBV6-1,TGTGCCAGCAGACCACCCGGACAGATTAATTCACCCCTCCACTTT,CASRPPGQINSPLHF
TRBJ1-3,many,-,TRBV7-8,TGTGCCAGCAGCCTTATGGGGGGCGCGTCTGGAAACACCATATATTTT,CASSLMGGASGNTIYF
TRBJ2-1,-,TRBD2,TRBV5-1,TGCGCCAGCAGCTTGGGGCTAGCGGCGTACAATGAGCAGTTCTTC,CASSLGLAAYNEQFF
TRBJ1-1,many,-,TRBV7-9,TGTGCCAGCAGCGCGATAGAGATAAACACTGAAGCTTTCTTT,CASSAIEINTEAFF
TRBJ2-5,few,-,TRBV11-2,TGTGCCAGCACCTGGACTTGGGGTAAAGAAGAGACCCAGTACTTC,CASTWTWGKEETQYF
TRBJ1-2,few,TRBD1,TRBV28,TGTGCCAGCATCGCACACAGGGGGCTCTGGGGCTACACCTTC,CASIAHRGLWGYTF
TRBJ1-6,few,-,TRBV4-3,TGCGCCAGCAGCCAAGTAAATCAGGGGAATTCACCCCTCCACTTT,CASSQVNQGNSPLHF
TRBJ2-3,many,-,TRBV11-2,TGTGCCAGCAGATTTAGCACAGATACGCAGTATTTT,CASRFSTDTQYF
TRBJ1-4,few,TRBD1,TRBV6-5,TGTGCCAGCAGTTACTCGCCAGGGGGAGGAGAAAAACTGTTTTTT,CASSYSPGGGEKLFF
TRBJ1-6,many,TRBD1,TRBV5-5,TGTGCCAGCAGCTTTCCGCAGGGGGCAGTTAATTCACCCCTCCACTTT,CASSFPQGAVNSPLHF
TRBJ2-6,few,TRBD2,TRBV19,TGTGCCAGTAGTTTACTCGGGGGGTCGGCTAGCGGTAGCTCTGGGGCCAACGTCCTGACTTTC,CASSLLGGSASGSSGANVLTF
TRBJ2-1,few,-,TRBV15,TGTGCCACCAGCAGAGATAACGGGCGAAGAGAGCAGTTCTTC,CATSRDNGRREQFF
TRBJ1-1,-,-,TRBV7-6,TGTGCCAGCAGCTTAAGTATGAACACTGAAGCTTCCTTT,CASSLSMNTEASF
TRBJ2-3,few,-,TRBV30,TGTGCCTGGAGGGCGCCTGGCTTCACAGATACGCAGTATTTT,CAWRAPGFTDTQYF
TRBJ2-1,few,TRBD2,TRBV20-1,TGCAGTGCTAGCGGACTAGGGAATGAGCAGTTCTTC,CSASGLGNEQFF
TRBJ2-5,few,TRBD2,TRBV9,TGTGCCAGCAGCGTAGAGACTAGCGGGAGAGAGACCCAGTACTTC,CASSVETSGRETQYF
TRBJ1-6,few,-,TRBV15,TGTGCCACCAGCAGATCTACCAACTACGATTCACCCCTCCACTTT,CATSRSTNYDSPLHF
TRBJ2-5,many,-,TRBV7-2,TGTGCCAGCAGCTTAGCGCATCCGGGAAACCAAGAGACCCAGTACTTC,CASSLAHPGNQETQYF
TRBJ1-2,-,-,TRBV2,TGTGCCAGCAGTGAAGCTCCCCGTGACTATGGCTACACCTTC,CASSEAPRDYGYTF
TRBJ1-5,-,TRBD1,TRBV28,TGTGCCAGCAGTCAGGGGGACCGTTATCGTATGATGCAGCCCCAGCATTTT,CASSQGDRYRMMQPQHF
TRBJ1-1,few,-,TRBV5-4,TGTGCCAGCAGCTTGGTCTCAGAGCCCATGAACACTGAAGCTTTCTTT,CASSLVSEPMNTEAFF
TRBJ2-5,-,-,TRBV11-1,TGTGCCAGCAGCTCTAGGGGGATCCAGTACTTC,CASSSRGIQYF
TRBJ2-7,many,-,TRBV7-6,TGTGCCAGCAGCTTAGGATCCTCGGGGGAGCAGTACTTC,CASSLGSSGEQYF
TRBJ1-2,many,-,TRBV14,TGTGCCAGCAGCCAAGATCTTCGGGGGGTAGAAGGCTACACCTTC,CASSQDLRGVEGYTF
TRBJ2-3,few,-,TRBV11-2,TGTGCCAGCAGCACAACCCCGGGGAGCGGCACAGATACGCAGTATTTT,CASSTTPGSGTDTQYF
TRBJ1-2,many,-,TRBV12-3/TRBV12-4,TGTGCCACCAAGAAGCCGGGACTGACTTATGGCTACACCTTC,CATKKPGLTYGYTF
TRBJ1-5,-,TRBD1,TRBV20-1,TGCAGTGCTGATAACAGGGGGAACAATAGCAATCAGCCCCAGCATTTT,CSADNRGNNSNQPQHF
TRBJ1-2,-,TRBD1,TRBV19,TGTGCCTCCACGATACCAGGGACAGGATCTATGGGCTACACCTTC,CASTIPGTGSMGYTF
TRBJ2-1,many,-,TRBV7-2,TGTGCCAGCAGCTTAGACTCCCATAATGAGCAGTTCTTC,CASSLDSHNEQFF
TRBJ1-2,-,TRBD1,TRBV4-2,TGTGCCAGCAGCGAATCCGGGACAGGGGATGGCTACACCTTC,CASSESGTGDGYTF
TRBJ2-2,many,TRBD1,TRBV27,TGTGCCAGCAGTTGGGCCGGGACAGAGACCGGGGAGCTGTTTTTT,CASSWAGTETGELFF
TRBJ2-1,few,TRBD2,TRBV6-1,TGTGCCAGCAGTTCCGGACTAGCGGTATACAATGAGCAGTTCTTC,CASSSGLAVYNEQFF
TRBJ1-1,many,-,TRBV7-9,TGTGCCAGCAGCTTAGGGTGGGGGCGCGACGGGACTGAAGCTTTCTTT,CASSLGWGRDGTEAFF
TRBJ2-7,many,TRBD1,TRBV5-1,TGCGCCAGCAGCCCTGACAGCCAGGGGGACGAGCAGTACTTC,CASSPDSQGDEQYF
TRBJ2-7,many,-,TRBV6-1,TGTGCCAGCAGTCATACCGCCGGCAGGGCGGACGAGCAGTACTTC,CASSHTAGRADEQYF
TRBJ1-1,-,-,TRBV6-2/TRBV6-3,TGTGCCAGCAGTTGGGGCGGCACTGAAGCTTTCTTT,CASSWGGTEAFF